These T cell receptor beta chains were read from a single sample in a study of blood T cell repertoires in COVID-19. TCRdb keeps only in-frame clones here, not all; method: immunoSEQ multiplex PCR. Of 85,000 to 120,000 clones in the sample, 70% to 90% were seen once. The source material was peripheral blood. The receptors originated from a middle-aged man with active or convalescent COVID-19. Both conserved end residues are part of each CDR3. The D gene is left open where the match is weak. Only part of the rows carry a size: once, few, many, or a class if the clone is expanded.

clone size: NA
D gene: NA
V gene: TRBV19
J gene: TRBJ2-7
CDR3 protein: CASTRTESSYEQYF
CDR3 DNA: TGTGCCAGTACCCGGACAGAGAGCTCCTACGAGCAGTACTTC

clone size: NA
D gene: TRBD1
V gene: TRBV5-1
J gene: TRBJ1-2
CDR3 protein: CASSRGSSGQGNGYTF
CDR3 DNA: TGCGCCAGCAGCCGGGGGTCCTCGGGACAGGGGAATGGCTACACCTTC

clone size: NA
D gene: NA
V gene: TRBV30
J gene: TRBJ2-5
CDR3 protein: CAWSTGQTQYF
CDR3 DNA: TGTGCCTGGAGTACTGGGCAGACCCAGTACTTC

clone size: NA
D gene: NA
V gene: TRBV2
J gene: TRBJ2-3
CDR3 protein: CASSEAAGGTDTQYF
CDR3 DNA: TGTGCCAGCAGTGAAGCGGCAGGGGGCACAGATACGCAGTATTTT

clone size: NA
D gene: TRBD2
V gene: TRBV6-5
J gene: TRBJ2-1
CDR3 protein: CASSTTGTSYNEQFF
CDR3 DNA: TGTGCCAGCAGTACTACCGGGACTAGTTACAATGAGCAGTTCTTC

clone size: NA
D gene: TRBD1
V gene: TRBV2
J gene: TRBJ2-7
CDR3 protein: CASRGQGAYEQYF
CDR3 DNA: TGTGCCAGCAGGGGACAGGGGGCCTACGAGCAGTACTTC

clone size: NA
D gene: NA
V gene: TRBV10-3
J gene: TRBJ2-2
CDR3 protein: CAIKAGADPGELFF
CDR3 DNA: TGTGCCATCAAGGCAGGGGCGGACCCCGGGGAGCTGTTTTTT

clone size: NA
D gene: NA
V gene: TRBV7-6
J gene: TRBJ1-6
CDR3 protein: CASSLDGSYNSPLHF
CDR3 DNA: TGTGCCAGCAGCTTAGACGGCTCCTATAATTCACCCCTCCACTTT

clone size: NA
D gene: TRBD2
V gene: TRBV19
J gene: TRBJ2-1
CDR3 protein: CASSITGGLSREQFF
CDR3 DNA: TGTGCCAGTAGTATCACGGGGGGGCTCAGTCGTGAGCAGTTCTTC

clone size: NA
D gene: TRBD1
V gene: TRBV29-1
J gene: TRBJ1-1
CDR3 protein: CSVVGQGMGTEAFF
CDR3 DNA: TGCAGCGTTGTGGGACAGGGAATGGGCACTGAAGCTTTCTTT

clone size: NA
D gene: NA
V gene: TRBV6-5
J gene: TRBJ1-6
CDR3 protein: CASSYEGSYNSPLHF
CDR3 DNA: TGTGCCAGCAGTTATGAGGGCTCCTATAATTCACCCCTCCACTTT

clone size: NA
D gene: TRBD1
V gene: TRBV30
J gene: TRBJ1-3
CDR3 protein: CAWRNRDRVGNTIYF
CDR3 DNA: TGTGCCTGGAGGAACCGGGACAGGGTAGGAAACACCATATATTTT

clone size: NA
D gene: NA
V gene: TRBV6-5
J gene: TRBJ1-1
CDR3 protein: CASSYTGRAEAFF
CDR3 DNA: TGTGCCAGCAGTTACACGGGGAGGGCTGAAGCTTTCTTT

clone size: NA
D gene: NA
V gene: TRBV30
J gene: TRBJ2-1
CDR3 protein: CAWSVERTNEQFF
CDR3 DNA: TGTGCCTGGAGTGTGGAGCGGACCAATGAGCAGTTCTTC

clone size: NA
D gene: TRBD1
V gene: TRBV19
J gene: TRBJ1-1
CDR3 protein: CASSRRGQGNTEAFF
CDR3 DNA: TGTGCCAGTAGTAGGCGAGGACAGGGAAACACTGAAGCTTTCTTT

clone size: NA
D gene: NA
V gene: TRBV27
J gene: TRBJ1-5
CDR3 protein: CASSGTGRVPQHF
CDR3 DNA: TGTGCCAGCAGTGGGACTGGCCGAGTTCCCCAGCATTTT

clone size: NA
D gene: TRBD2
V gene: TRBV5-1
J gene: TRBJ2-5
CDR3 protein: CASSLRTSGRIRNKTEETQYF
CDR3 DNA: TGCGCCAGCAGCTTAAGGACTAGCGGGCGGATACGGAACAAGACGGAAGAGACCCAGTACTTC

clone size: once
D gene: NA
V gene: TRBV9
J gene: TRBJ1-2
CDR3 protein: CASSPRQNNYGYTF
CDR3 DNA: TGTGCCAGCAGCCCACGACAGAACAACTATGGCTACACCTTC

clone size: NA
D gene: NA
V gene: TRBV19
J gene: TRBJ1-5
CDR3 protein: CASSLGQTNQPQHF
CDR3 DNA: TGTGCCAGTAGCTTAGGACAGACGAATCAGCCCCAGCATTTT

clone size: NA
D gene: TRBD1
V gene: TRBV5-1
J gene: TRBJ2-3
CDR3 protein: CASSSTRTGGTDTQYF
CDR3 DNA: TGCGCCAGCAGCTCTACTCGGACAGGGGGTACAGATACGCAGTATTTT

clone size: NA
D gene: NA
V gene: TRBV7-9
J gene: TRBJ2-1
CDR3 protein: CASSLATDPQFF
CDR3 DNA: TGTGCCAGCAGCTTAGCGACAGACCCCCAATTCTTC

clone size: NA
D gene: NA
V gene: TRBV6-1
J gene: TRBJ2-3
CDR3 protein: CASSEGAGTSTDTQYF
CDR3 DNA: TGTGCCAGCAGTGAGGGCGCGGGAACTAGCACAGATACGCAGTATTTT

clone size: NA
D gene: TRBD1
V gene: TRBV19
J gene: TRBJ2-7
CDR3 protein: CASSISGQGAIEQYF
CDR3 DNA: TGTGCCAGTAGTATCAGTGGACAGGGGGCGATTGAGCAGTACTTC

clone size: NA
D gene: TRBD2
V gene: TRBV27
J gene: TRBJ2-7
CDR3 protein: CASSSAGVVSYEQYF
CDR3 DNA: TGTGCCAGCAGCAGCGCGGGGGTGGTCTCCTACGAGCAGTACTTC

clone size: NA
D gene: TRBD1
V gene: TRBV6-5
J gene: TRBJ1-4
CDR3 protein: CASCGTVNEKLFF
CDR3 DNA: TGTGCCAGCTGCGGGACAGTTAATGAAAAACTGTTTTTT

clone size: NA
D gene: TRBD2
V gene: TRBV3-1/TRBV3-2
J gene: TRBJ2-2
CDR3 protein: CASSPIAGGTGELFF
CDR3 DNA: TGTGCCAGCAGCCCCATAGCGGGGGGCACCGGGGAGCTGTTTTTT

clone size: NA
D gene: NA
V gene: TRBV9
J gene: TRBJ2-2
CDR3 protein: CASGLQGLTGELFF
CDR3 DNA: TGTGCCAGCGGTTTACAGGGCCTTACCGGGGAGCTGTTTTTT

clone size: NA
D gene: NA
V gene: TRBV10-2
J gene: TRBJ2-7
CDR3 protein: CASSEGGGYEQYF
CDR3 DNA: TGCGCCAGCAGTGAGGGGGGCGGTTACGAGCAGTACTTC

clone size: NA
D gene: TRBD2
V gene: TRBV7-2
J gene: TRBJ2-2
CDR3 protein: CASSVTSGKNTGELFF
CDR3 DNA: TGTGCCAGCAGCGTCACTAGCGGCAAGAACACCGGGGAGCTGTTTTTT

clone size: once
D gene: NA
V gene: TRBV3-1/TRBV3-2
J gene: TRBJ2-1
CDR3 protein: CASSQTLGLGFF
CDR3 DNA: TGTGCCAGCAGCCAGACGCTTGGGCTTGGCTTCTTC

clone size: NA
D gene: NA
V gene: TRBV7-8
J gene: TRBJ1-5
CDR3 protein: CASSQGSWTFLGPQHF
CDR3 DNA: TGTGCCAGCAGCCAAGGTAGTTGGACATTTCTAGGGCCCCAGCATTTT

clone size: NA
D gene: NA
V gene: TRBV3-1/TRBV3-2
J gene: TRBJ2-3
CDR3 protein: CASSLLSTDTQYF
CDR3 DNA: TGTGCCAGCAGCCTCCTGAGCACAGATACGCAGTATTTT

clone size: NA
D gene: TRBD2
V gene: TRBV7-9
J gene: TRBJ2-7
CDR3 protein: CASSPLRGKGEQYF
CDR3 DNA: TGTGCCAGCAGCCCACTGCGGGGGAAGGGCGAGCAGTACTTC

clone size: NA
D gene: NA
V gene: TRBV12-3/TRBV12-4
J gene: TRBJ1-1
CDR3 protein: CASRFEGVTEAFF
CDR3 DNA: TGTGCCAGCAGATTTGAGGGGGTCACTGAAGCTTTCTTT

clone size: NA
D gene: NA
V gene: TRBV2
J gene: TRBJ1-1
CDR3 protein: CASSVMNTEAFF
CDR3 DNA: TGTGCCAGCAGTGTAATGAACACTGAAGCTTTCTTT

clone size: NA
D gene: TRBD1
V gene: TRBV6-6
J gene: TRBJ2-1
CDR3 protein: CASSYSDRDIRGEQFF
CDR3 DNA: TGTGCCAGCAGTTACAGCGACAGGGACATACGGGGTGAGCAGTTCTTC

clone size: NA
D gene: TRBD1
V gene: TRBV29-1
J gene: TRBJ1-1
CDR3 protein: CSIQGLMNTEAFF
CDR3 DNA: TGCAGCATACAGGGGCTGATGAACACTGAAGCTTTCTTT

clone size: NA
D gene: NA
V gene: TRBV12-5
J gene: TRBJ1-3
CDR3 protein: CASGLRAGVSGNTIYF
CDR3 DNA: TGTGCTAGTGGTTTGAGGGCGGGGGTCTCTGGAAACACCATATATTTT

clone size: NA
D gene: TRBD1
V gene: TRBV6-5
J gene: TRBJ1-3
CDR3 protein: CASLQGAGGNTIYF
CDR3 DNA: TGTGCCAGTCTACAGGGGGCCGGTGGAAACACCATATATTTT

clone size: NA
D gene: NA
V gene: TRBV12-5
J gene: TRBJ1-2
CDR3 protein: CASGLGEASYGYTF
CDR3 DNA: TGTGCTAGTGGTTTGGGAGAGGCTAGCTATGGCTACACCTTC

clone size: NA
D gene: TRBD1
V gene: TRBV19
J gene: TRBJ1-5
CDR3 protein: CASKMETGPYSNQPQHF
CDR3 DNA: TGTGCCAGTAAGATGGAGACAGGGCCTTATAGCAATCAGCCCCAGCATTTT

clone size: NA
D gene: TRBD1
V gene: TRBV9
J gene: TRBJ2-1
CDR3 protein: CASSVSPGQAGRNEQFF
CDR3 DNA: TGTGCCAGCAGTGTCTCTCCGGGACAGGCGGGTCGTAATGAGCAGTTCTTC

clone size: NA
D gene: NA
V gene: TRBV6-5
J gene: TRBJ2-7
CDR3 protein: CASSYDLTGSYEQYF
CDR3 DNA: TGTGCCAGCAGTTACGACCTCACCGGGTCCTACGAGCAGTACTTC

clone size: NA
D gene: NA
V gene: TRBV24-1
J gene: TRBJ2-2
CDR3 protein: CATSGPGNTGELFF
CDR3 DNA: TGTGCCACCTCGGGTCCAGGGAATACCGGGGAGCTGTTTTTT

clone size: NA
D gene: NA
V gene: TRBV3-1/TRBV3-2
J gene: TRBJ1-5
CDR3 protein: CASSHYRDQPQHF
CDR3 DNA: TGTGCCAGCAGCCACTACAGGGATCAGCCCCAGCATTTT

clone size: NA
D gene: TRBD1
V gene: TRBV24-1
J gene: TRBJ2-3
CDR3 protein: CATTPRPGQGADTQYF
CDR3 DNA: TGTGCCACCACCCCAAGACCGGGACAGGGTGCAGATACGCAGTATTTT

clone size: few
D gene: TRBD2
V gene: TRBV19
J gene: TRBJ2-1
CDR3 protein: CASSARLAGGLNEQFF
CDR3 DNA: TGTGCCAGTAGCGCGAGACTAGCGGGGGGGCTCAATGAGCAGTTCTTC

clone size: NA
D gene: TRBD1
V gene: TRBV5-1
J gene: TRBJ2-2
CDR3 protein: CASSSGQGGTGELFF
CDR3 DNA: TGCGCCAGCAGCTCGGGACAGGGAGGCACCGGGGAGCTGTTTTTT